The next 26 T cell receptor beta chains were all read from a single sample in a study of blood T cell repertoires in COVID-19. This table comes from immunoSEQ multiplex PCR, and its TCRdb copy is limited to in-frame clones, with some not included. The profile shows about 120,000 clones, around nine tenths of them singletons. Sequenced sample: peripheral blood. Receptors originate from a human donor with active COVID-19. The donor label of this sample is uncertain.

This chain connects TRBV29-1 to TRBJ2-1; D is undetermined. Trimming took 3 bases from V and 1 from J, leaving 7 bases between them. The CDR3 runs 13 residues. Germline CDR1 and CDR2: SQVTM and ANQGSEA. CDR3 nucleotides: TGCAGCGTTGACAGGCCGTCCTACAATGAGCAGTTCTTC. Its translation: CSVDRPSYNEQFF.

The gene calls are TRBV6-6 and TRBJ2-2; 10 bases align to TRBD1. This CDR3 spans 15 amino acids. CDR1 and CDR2 from the germline V gene are MNHNY and SVGAGI (reference sequence). V lost 5 bases to trimming and J lost 4 bases; unmatched junction nucleotides: 4. The CDR3 protein is CASSDRGRGTGELFF. CDR3 nucleotides: TGTGCCAGCAGTGACAGGGGGCGTGGCACCGGGGAGCTGTTTTTT.

The chain has TRBV19 and TRBJ1-5; 9 bases are a match to TRBD1. Germline V CDR1 and CDR2: LNHDA, SQIVND (reference sequence). There are 15 residues in the CDR3. With V trimmed by 3 bases and J by 3 bases, 3 bases remained unmatched. CDR3 sequence reads: CASSMGQGSNQPQHF. In DNA form, the CDR3 reads TGTGCCAGTAGTATGGGACAGGGCTCCAATCAGCCCCAGCATTTT.

The rearrangement uses TRBV23-1 and TRBJ1-2, with unresolved D. TRBV23-1 is marked as an open reading frame, function uncertain. Trimming stripped 2 bases from V and 2 bases from J, with 6 bases between. CDR3 length equals 13 residues. CDR3 residues: CASSQPPNYGYTF. CDR3 sequence (DNA): TGCGCCAGCAGTCAACCCCCAAACTATGGCTACACCTTC.

The chain recombines TRBV19 with TRBJ1-5; D is perhaps TRBD1 (5 bases). Between the trimmed V and J ends, which lost 3 bases and 0 bases, there was a span of 18 bases. This CDR3 has 18 residues. CDR1 and CDR2 (germline): LNHDA, SQIVND (reference sequence). CDR3 region: CASSIRQTNRYSNQPQHF. CDR3 nucleotides: TGTGCCAGTAGTATCAGACAGACAAACCGGTATAGCAATCAGCCCCAGCATTTT.

In this sample, this clone turned up a few times. The gene calls are TRBV4-3 and TRBJ1-2; D may be TRBD1 (6 bases). Germline V gene data show CDR1 as LGHNA and CDR2 as YSLEER. The CDR3 is made up of 14 amino acids. V gave up 1 base and J gave up 3 bases, with 9 bases separating them. The DNA for the CDR3 is TGCGCCAGCAGCCAAGCAGGGACATACTATGGCTACACCTTC. Its protein product is CASSQAGTYYGYTF.

CDR3 in DNA: TGTGCCAGCAGACTTTCTGGACAGCCGAACACTGAAGCTTTCTTT. Protein sequence: CASRLSGQPNTEAFF. The V and J genes are TRBV6-5 and TRBJ1-1, with D possibly matching TRBD1 (6 bases). V dropped 6 bases and J dropped 1 base, with 15 bases sitting between them. CDR1 and CDR2 (germline): MNHEY, SVGAGI. The CDR3 has 15 amino acids.

The rearrangement joins TRBV20-1 to TRBJ2-5, with TRBD2 matching 8 bases. The CDR3 extends over 15 amino acids. V shed 3 bases, J shed 5 bases, and the junction held 11 bases outside the gene matches. The germline CDR1 and CDR2 sequences are DFQATT and SNEGSKA (reference sequence). CDR3 amino acids: CSASPPGTRSETQYF. The CDR3 DNA is TGCAGTGCTAGTCCCCCTGGGACTAGGAGTGAGACCCAGTACTTC.

The chain is built from TRBV5-1 and TRBJ2-7; a weak D match, TRBD2 (5 bases). Germline V CDR1 and CDR2: SGHRS, YFSETQ. This CDR3 region has 14 residues. The ends were cut back, 4 bases at V and 2 bases at J, with 13 bases in the middle. Here the CDR3 reads CASSPRSGTYEQYF. In DNA form, the CDR3 reads TGCGCCAGCAGCCCACGCTCCGGGACCTACGAGCAGTACTTC.

The gene calls are TRBV7-2 and TRBJ2-3; the match to TRBD2 covers 7 bases. Losses at the gene ends were 9 bases for V and 5 bases for J; bases not matched to a gene: 17. Looked up from germline, CDR1 is SGHTA and CDR2 is FQGNSA. CDR3 length equals 16 residues. The CDR3 loop reads CASYWGGGSHRDTQYF. In DNA, the CDR3 is TGTGCCAGTTATTGGGGCGGGGGTTCTCACAGAGATACGCAGTATTTT.

V gene TRBV29-1 combines with J gene TRBJ1-1, with a tentative D call TRBD1 (5 bases). Germline CDR1 is SQVTM and CDR2 is ANQGSEA. CDR3 size: 13 residues. Trimming removed 6 bases at V and 1 base at J, with 12 bases between. The CDR3 DNA is TGCAGCGTGCGGGGGTCGTGGAACACTGAAGCTTTCTTT. Its translation is CSVRGSWNTEAFF.

The V gene is TRBV6-4, the J gene TRBJ1-1; TRBD1 aligns across 8 bases. CDR1 MRHNA and CDR2 SNTAGT come from the germline V gene. V trimming: 6 bases; J trimming: 1 base; junction bases outside the gene matches: 7. This CDR3 is built from 15 residues. This chain's CDR3 is CASRQQGVGNTEAFF. DNA for the CDR3: TGTGCCAGCAGACAACAGGGGGTAGGGAACACTGAAGCTTTCTTT.

For the CDR3, the DNA is TGCAGCGTTGGACAGGGCCACAATGAGCAGTTCTTC. It translates to CSVGQGHNEQFF. The chain recombines TRBV29-1 with TRBJ2-1, with 7 bases fitting TRBD1. Germline lookup yields CDR1 SQVTM and CDR2 ANQGSEA. This CDR3 contains 12 residues. The J segment lost 5 bases and the V segment lost 4 bases, leaving 2 bases of the junction unmatched.

V is TRBV5-5 and J is TRBJ2-1; TRBD2 aligns across 8 bases. V lost 2 bases, J lost 9 bases, and 13 bases stayed unmatched. Germline values: CDR1 SGHKS, CDR2 YYEKEE (reference sequence). This CDR3 contains 16 residues. CDR3 in DNA: TGTGCCAGCAGCTTTCAGATCCGGGGGGGCCTGACTGAGCAGTTCTTC. Amino acids: CASSFQIRGGLTEQFF.

This clone was detected a few times. This chain links TRBV27 with TRBJ1-1, with 7 positions matching TRBD1. The CDR3 runs 12 residues. CDR1 is MNHEY, CDR2 SMNVEV, per germline (reference sequence). V was pared by 5 bases and J by 9 bases, with 6 bases of the junction left unmatched. The CDR3 coding sequence is TGTGCCAGCAGTCTCATACAGGGGAAAGCTTTCTTT. This encodes CASSLIQGKAFF.

The CDR3 spells CASSKRGNQPQHF. The CDR3 DNA reads as TGTGCCAGCAGTAAGAGGGGCAATCAGCCCCAGCATTTT. The rearrangement links TRBV2 to TRBJ1-5; D gene uncertain. This CDR3 comprises 13 residues. Germline V gene sequence: CDR1 SNHLY, CDR2 FYNNEI. The V and J ends lost 5 bases and 2 bases respectively, with 7 bases between them.

This clone was seen more than once but under ten times. This chain uses TRBV4-3 with TRBJ1-3; 7 positions agree with TRBD1. Germline CDR1 and CDR2: LGHNA and YSLEER. V lost 3 bases to trimming and J lost 0 bases; unmatched junction nucleotides: 5. The CDR3 consists of 16 residues. The DNA of the CDR3 is TGCGCCAGCAGCCAGACCGACAGGGTCTCTGGAAACACCATATATTTT. As protein: CASSQTDRVSGNTIYF.

The CDR3 nucleotides read TGTGCCAGCAGTACCACTTTGCGGGGGGGCCTTCAGACCCAGTACTTC. Amino acids: CASSTTLRGGLQTQYF. This chain links TRBV6-2 or TRBV6-3 with TRBJ2-5, with 9 bases matching TRBD2. The CDR3 is 16 residues long. Trimming took 5 bases from V and 6 from J; bases not matched to a gene: 13. Germline-derived CDR1 and CDR2 are MNHEY and SVGEGT.

This chain connects TRBV6-2 or TRBV6-3 to TRBJ2-1; 8 nucleotides agree with TRBD2. There are 17 residues in the CDR3. CDR1 and CDR2 from the germline V gene are MNHEY and SVGEGT. The V gene end was trimmed by 0 bases and the J gene end by 4 bases; junction bases not matched to a gene: 8. This CDR3 is CASSYSPAGGLYNEQFF. For the CDR3, the DNA is TGTGCCAGCAGTTACTCCCCTGCGGGGGGCTTATACAATGAGCAGTTCTTC.

The V gene is TRBV7-8, the J gene TRBJ2-2, with TRBD2 as a possible D gene (5 bases). V dropped 0 bases and J dropped 7 bases, with 9 bases sitting between them. CDR3 size: 14 residues. The germline CDR1 and CDR2 sequences are SGHVS and FQNEAQ. The CDR3 coding sequence is TGTGCCAGCAGCTTAGCGTCGGGAAACGGGGAGCTGTTTTTT. It codes for CASSLASGNGELFF.

The chain combines TRBV2 with TRBJ1-1; D not certain. This CDR3 is built from 13 residues. V lost 2 bases, J lost 3 bases, and 7 bases lay in between. Germline V gene data show CDR1 as SNHLY and CDR2 as FYNNEI. In DNA form, the CDR3 reads TGTGCCAGCAGTGAATTCGGGTACACTGAAGCTTTCTTT. Translating it yields CASSEFGYTEAFF.

There are a few counts of this clone. This chain links TRBV4-1 with TRBJ1-4; the match to TRBD1 covers 10 bases. Germline lookup yields CDR1 MGHRA and CDR2 YSYEKL. This CDR3 contains 18 residues. J gave up 6 bases and V 1 base, and 11 bases lay outside the gene matches. CDR3 in DNA: TGCGCCAGCAGCCAAGCTTGGGACAGGGGTCTTGGGGATGAAAAACTGTTTTTT. Residues: CASSQAWDRGLGDEKLFF.

The V call is TRBV9, the J call TRBJ1-1; 7 bases match TRBD1. J was trimmed by 7 bases and V by 3 bases; bases with no gene match: 3. The CDR3 runs to 12 residues. In germline, CDR1 is SGDLS, CDR2 YYNGEE. The CDR3 is CASSDRDSEAFF. The CDR3 region has the DNA TGTGCCAGCAGCGACCGGGACAGTGAAGCTTTCTTT.

The rearrangement uses TRBV5-8 and TRBJ1-5; D perhaps matches TRBD1 (5 bases). This CDR3 is 17 amino acids long. Trimming stripped 4 bases from V and 2 bases from J, with 19 bases between. Germline V gene data show CDR1 as SGHTS and CDR2 as YDEGEE. The CDR3 sequence is CASSPGGLLVGNQPQHF. DNA of the CDR3: TGTGCCAGCAGCCCGGGGGGGTTACTGGTTGGCAATCAGCCCCAGCATTTT.

The genes are TRBV6-6 and TRBJ1-2, with D perhaps TRBD1 (5 bases). Germline lookup yields CDR1 MNHNY and CDR2 SVGAGI (reference sequence). This CDR3 is 12 amino acids long. V lost 8 bases, J lost 8 bases, and 15 bases lay in between. CDR3 coding DNA: TGTGCCAGCGTTGGGGCCGGGAGCGGCTACACCTTC. Its protein is CASVGAGSGYTF.

V and J are TRBV10-2 and TRBJ2-2, with 7 nucleotides matching TRBD1. This CDR3 is 13 amino acids long. CDR1 and CDR2 from the germline V gene are WSHSY and SAAADI. V was clipped by 6 bases and J by 6 bases; unmatched bases: 4. The CDR3 region is CASRGQTAGELFF. CDR3 in DNA: TGCGCCAGCAGGGGACAGACAGCCGGGGAGCTGTTTTTT.